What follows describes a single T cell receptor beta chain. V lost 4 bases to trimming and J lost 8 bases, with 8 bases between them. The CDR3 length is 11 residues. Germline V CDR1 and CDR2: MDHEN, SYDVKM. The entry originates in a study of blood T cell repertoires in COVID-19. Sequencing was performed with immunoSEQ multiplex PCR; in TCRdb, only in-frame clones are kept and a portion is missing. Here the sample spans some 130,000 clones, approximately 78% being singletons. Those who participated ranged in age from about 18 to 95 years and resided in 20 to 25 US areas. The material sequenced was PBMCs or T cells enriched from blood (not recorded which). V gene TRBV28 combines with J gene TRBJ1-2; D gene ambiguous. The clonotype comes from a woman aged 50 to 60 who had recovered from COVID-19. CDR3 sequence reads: CASSSSGGYTF. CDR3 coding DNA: TGTGCCAGCAGTTCCTCGGGGGGCTACACCTTC.